Below are 12 T cell receptor beta chains sequenced from a single sample in a study of blood T cell repertoires in COVID-19. Data came from immunoSEQ multiplex PCR; TCRdb stores just in-frame clones and leaves some out. Of around 320,000 clones in the sample, about nine tenths were seen once. What was sequenced was peripheral blood. The origin of the receptors is a man aged 18 to 35 with active or convalescent COVID-19.

This chain links TRBV2 with TRBJ1-5; the match to TRBD1 covers 9 bases. Per the germline V gene, CDR1 is SNHLY and CDR2 is FYNNEI. The CDR3 covers 15 residues. V trimming: 4 bases; J trimming: 2 bases; junction bases outside the gene matches: 3. The CDR3 DNA follows: TGTGCCAGCAGTGGGGACAGGGCCCGCAATCAGCCCCAGCATTTT. Amino acid sequence: CASSGDRARNQPQHF.

The sample holds a few counts of this clone. One junction end disagrees with the germline gene, perhaps due to a read error. The chain recombines TRBV11-2 with TRBJ2-7, with 10 nucleotides matching TRBD2. CDR3 length: 12 residues. Germline values: CDR1 SGHAT, CDR2 FQNNGV. This chain's CDR3 is CASTPSGGAPNF. The DNA of the CDR3 is TGTGCCAGCACCCCCAGCGGGGGGGCCCCGAACTTC. Variable domain in full (rest from reference TRBV11-2 and TRBJ2-7): EAGVAQSPRYKIIEKRQSVAFWCNPISGHATLYWYQQILGQGPKLLIQFQNNGVVDDSQLPKDRFSAERLKGVDSTLKIQPAKLEDSAVYLCASTPSGGAPNFGPGTRLTVT.

The rearrangement joins TRBV7-8 to TRBJ2-1; tentatively, D is TRBD1 (5 bases). In germline, CDR1 is SGHVS, CDR2 FQNEAQ. There are 15 residues in the CDR3. V lost 1 base and J lost 4, with 11 bases in between. The CDR3 loop is CASSLGPGLYNEQFF. The DNA for the CDR3 is TGTGCCAGCAGCTTAGGGCCAGGGTTATACAATGAGCAGTTCTTC.

The chain joins TRBV7-9 to TRBJ2-7; TRBD2 matches at 14 bases. This CDR3 contains 13 residues. Trimming removed 8 bases from V and 6 bases from J; junction bases left unmatched: 3. The germline CDR1 and CDR2 sequences are SEHNR and FQNEAQ (reference sequence). CDR3: CASSGLAGGEQYF. The CDR3 DNA reads TGTGCCAGCTCCGGACTAGCGGGAGGCGAGCAGTACTTC.

This clone appeared once. This chain links TRBV28 with TRBJ1-5, with D perhaps matching TRBD1 (6 bases). The CDR3 sequence is 14 residues long. The germline CDR1 and CDR2 sequences are MDHEN and SYDVKM. The V end lost 9 bases, the J end lost 6 bases, and 18 bases lay between the germline ends. The CDR3 is CASYKQGIGQPQHF. The CDR3 DNA reads TGTGCCAGTTACAAACAGGGCATCGGTCAGCCCCAGCATTTT.

This chain joins TRBV10-2 and TRBJ2-1; possibly TRBD1 for D (5 bases). The CDR3 covers 14 residues. Germline-derived CDR1 and CDR2 are WSHSY and SAAADI. V lost 6 bases to trimming and J lost 4 bases, with 13 bases between them. The CDR3 nucleotides read TGCGCCAGCAGGACTGGGCAGGGTTACAATGAGCAGTTCTTC. This translates into CASRTGQGYNEQFF.

The CDR3 nucleotides are TGTGCCAGCAGCCAAGATCCGCGACTAGGCTACAATGAGCAGTTCTTC. Encoded protein: CASSQDPRLGYNEQFF. The J gene is TRBJ2-1, the V gene TRBV3-1 (or the pseudogene TRBV3-2); perhaps TRBD2 as D (6 bases). In germline, CDR1 is LGHDT, CDR2 YNNKEL (reference sequence). V lost 0 bases to trimming and J lost 3 bases, with 12 bases between them. The CDR3 sequence is 16 residues long.

This chain links TRBV7-2 with TRBJ2-1; 9 bases line up with TRBD2. There are 19 residues in the CDR3. Germline values: CDR1 SGHTA, CDR2 FQGNSA. V was clipped by 2 bases and J by 9 bases; unmatched bases: 20. CDR3 region: CASSLHGGLAGVVSSEQFF. In DNA, the CDR3 is TGTGCCAGCAGCTTACATGGAGGCTTAGCGGGAGTGGTTTCTAGTGAGCAGTTCTTC.

The J gene is TRBJ2-7, the V gene TRBV2; tentative D call: TRBD1 (6 bases). This CDR3 is 14 amino acids long. CDR1 SNHLY and CDR2 FYNNEI come from the germline V gene. Trimming cost V 6 bases and J 3 bases, with 15 bases left between them. This CDR3 reads CASRTGTRSYEQYF. Written as DNA, the CDR3 is TGTGCCAGCAGAACCGGGACACGGAGCTACGAGCAGTACTTC. The variable domain in full, with the rest retrieved from reference TRBV2 and TRBJ2-7, is EPEVTQTPSHQVTQMGQEVILRCVPISNHLYFYWYRQILGQKVEFLVSFYNNEISEKSEIFDDQFSVERPDGSNFTLKIRSTKLEDSAMYFCASRTGTRSYEQYFGPGTRLTVT.

This rearrangement joins TRBV23-1 to TRBJ2-1; 7 bases agree with TRBD1. TRBV23-1 is noted as an ORF with a role that remains uncertain. This CDR3 has 14 amino acids. Unmatched junction bases numbered 12, after V lost 9 bases and J lost 7 bases. The CDR3 region has the DNA TGCGCCAGATTTGTCTCTCAGGGGGTAAATGAGCAGTTCTTC. Protein product: CARFVSQGVNEQFF.

The chain recombines TRBV19 with TRBJ2-7; possible D gene TRBD2, 5 bases. Germline V gene lookup returns CDR1 LNHDA and CDR2 SQIVND (reference sequence). V lost 5 bases and J lost 5, with 13 bases in between. This CDR3 is built from 13 residues. The CDR3, as DNA: TGTGCCAGTAGTCATCTTGGGCGGGACGAGCAGTACTTC. Residues: CASSHLGRDEQYF.

This sequence joins TRBV6-5 and TRBJ1-3; D is possibly TRBD1 (5 bases). V gave up 6 bases and J gave up 4 bases, with 16 bases separating them. The CDR3 sequence is 15 residues long. Germline CDR1 is MNHEY and CDR2 is SVGAGI. In DNA form, the CDR3 reads TGTGCCAGCAGCACTACCGGGGGTATAGGAAACACCATATATTTT. Its protein product is CASSTTGGIGNTIYF.